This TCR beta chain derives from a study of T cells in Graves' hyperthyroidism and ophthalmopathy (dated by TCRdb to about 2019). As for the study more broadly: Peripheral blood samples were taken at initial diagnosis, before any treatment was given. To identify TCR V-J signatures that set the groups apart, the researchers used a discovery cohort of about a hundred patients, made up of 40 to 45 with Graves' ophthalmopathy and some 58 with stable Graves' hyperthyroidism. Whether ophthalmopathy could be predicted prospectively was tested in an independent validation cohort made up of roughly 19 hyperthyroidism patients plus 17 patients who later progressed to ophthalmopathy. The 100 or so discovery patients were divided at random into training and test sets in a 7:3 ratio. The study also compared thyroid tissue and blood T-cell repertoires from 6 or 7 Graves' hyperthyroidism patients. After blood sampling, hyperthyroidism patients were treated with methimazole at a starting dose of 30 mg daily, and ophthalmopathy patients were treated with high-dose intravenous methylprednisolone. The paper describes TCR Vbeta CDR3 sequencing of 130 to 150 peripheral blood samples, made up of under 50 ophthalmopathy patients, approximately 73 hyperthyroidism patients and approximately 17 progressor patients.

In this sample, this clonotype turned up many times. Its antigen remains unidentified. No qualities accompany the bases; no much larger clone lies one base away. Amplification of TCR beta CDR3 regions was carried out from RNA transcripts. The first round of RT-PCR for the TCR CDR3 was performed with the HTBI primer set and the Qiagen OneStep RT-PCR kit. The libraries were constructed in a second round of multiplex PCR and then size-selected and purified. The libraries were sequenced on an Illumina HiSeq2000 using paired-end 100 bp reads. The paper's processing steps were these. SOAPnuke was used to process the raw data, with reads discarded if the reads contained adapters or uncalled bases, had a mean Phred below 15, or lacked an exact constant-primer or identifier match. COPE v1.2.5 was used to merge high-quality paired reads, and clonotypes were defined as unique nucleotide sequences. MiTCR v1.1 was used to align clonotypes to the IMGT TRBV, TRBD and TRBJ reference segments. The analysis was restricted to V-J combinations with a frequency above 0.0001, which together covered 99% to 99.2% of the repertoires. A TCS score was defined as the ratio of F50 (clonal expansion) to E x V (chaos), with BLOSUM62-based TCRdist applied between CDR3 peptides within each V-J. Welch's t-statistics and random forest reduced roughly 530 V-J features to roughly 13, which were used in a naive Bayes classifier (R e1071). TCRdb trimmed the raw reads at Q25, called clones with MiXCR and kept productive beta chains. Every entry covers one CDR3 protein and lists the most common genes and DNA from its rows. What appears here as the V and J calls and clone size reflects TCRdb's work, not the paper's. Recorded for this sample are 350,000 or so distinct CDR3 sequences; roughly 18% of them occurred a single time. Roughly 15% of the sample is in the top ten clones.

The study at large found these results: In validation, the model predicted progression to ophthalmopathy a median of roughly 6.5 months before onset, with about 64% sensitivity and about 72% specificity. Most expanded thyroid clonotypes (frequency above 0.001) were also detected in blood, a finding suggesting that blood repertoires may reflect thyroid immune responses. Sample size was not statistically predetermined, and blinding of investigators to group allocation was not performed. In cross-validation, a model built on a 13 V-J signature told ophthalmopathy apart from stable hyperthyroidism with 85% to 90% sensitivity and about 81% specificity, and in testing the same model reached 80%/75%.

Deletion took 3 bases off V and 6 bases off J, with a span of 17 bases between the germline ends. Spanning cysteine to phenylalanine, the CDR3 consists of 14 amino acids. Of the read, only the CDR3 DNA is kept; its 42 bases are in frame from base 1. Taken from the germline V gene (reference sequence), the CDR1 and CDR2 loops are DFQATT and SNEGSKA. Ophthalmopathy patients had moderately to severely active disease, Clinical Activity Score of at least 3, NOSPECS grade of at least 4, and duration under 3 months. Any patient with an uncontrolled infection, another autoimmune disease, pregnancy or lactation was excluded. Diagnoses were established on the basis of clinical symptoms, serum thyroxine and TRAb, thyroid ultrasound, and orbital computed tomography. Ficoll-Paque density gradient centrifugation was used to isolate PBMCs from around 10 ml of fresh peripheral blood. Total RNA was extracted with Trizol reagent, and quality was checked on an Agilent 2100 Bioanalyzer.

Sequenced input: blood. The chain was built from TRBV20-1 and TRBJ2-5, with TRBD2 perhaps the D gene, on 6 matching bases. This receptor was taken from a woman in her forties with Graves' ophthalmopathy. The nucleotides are TGCAGTGCTAGGTCTTCCGGGAGTCTGAAGACCCAGTACTTC. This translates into CSARSSGSLKTQYF.